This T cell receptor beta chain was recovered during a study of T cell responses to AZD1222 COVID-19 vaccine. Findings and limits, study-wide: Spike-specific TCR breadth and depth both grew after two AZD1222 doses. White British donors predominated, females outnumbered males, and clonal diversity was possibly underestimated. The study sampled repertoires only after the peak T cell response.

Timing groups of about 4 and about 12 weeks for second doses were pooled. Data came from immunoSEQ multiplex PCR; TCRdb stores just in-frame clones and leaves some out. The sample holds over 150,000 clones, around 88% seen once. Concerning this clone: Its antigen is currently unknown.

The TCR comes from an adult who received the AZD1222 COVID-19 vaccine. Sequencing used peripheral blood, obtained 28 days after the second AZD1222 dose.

The CDR3 sequence is CASAAELNTEAFF. As DNA, the CDR3 is TGTGCCTCGGCGGCAGAACTAAACACTGAAGCTTTCTTT. V gene TRBV30 combines with J gene TRBJ1-1; D is ambiguous. Germline loops: CDR1 GTSNPN, CDR2 SVGIG (reference sequence). The CDR3 runs to 13 residues. With 7 bases removed from V and 2 bases from J, the gap between germline ends came to 14 bases. The entire variable domain, with the rest obtained from reference TRBV30 and TRBJ1-1, is as follows: SQTIHQWPATLVQPVGSPLSLECTVEGTSNPNLYWYRQAAGRGLQLLFYSVGIGQISSEVPQNLSASRPQDRQFILSSKKLLLSDSGFYLCASAAELNTEAFFGQGTRLTVV.